This T cell receptor beta chain was sequenced in a study of CD8+CD57+ T cells in acquired aplastic anemia (dated by TCRdb to the late 2010s). For the study in its entirety: Extracted DNA from sorted CD4+ and CD8+ cells averaged around 3.5 ug, ranging from roughly 0.2 to 30 ug. CD8+CD57+ expansion was defined as a frequency above the mean frequency observed in healthy subjects.

Overall results and qualifications from the work: Patients and healthy controls showed no significant difference in CD8+ Simpson's diversity (P=0.060). Some 27 CD8+ CDR3 sequences were found in both patients and controls but appeared to be highly expressed in patients and within the immunodominant clones of the patients.

Expansion of CD8+CD57+ cells had been shown by flow cytometry in the patients chosen for sequencing. Every patient had a diagnosis of severe acquired aplastic anemia based on International Study of Aplastic Anemia and Agranulocytosis and Camitta criteria. No patient had received any therapy when blood was sampled. In this study, sorted CD4+ and CD8+ T cells from the blood of healthy subjects and of severe aplastic anemia patients had their TCR repertoires deep-sequenced. In the USA, patient enrollment took place under clinicaltrials.gov protocols 00001620, 01623167, 00001397, 00071045, 00081523 and 00961064. Ficoll-Paque density gradient centrifugation was used to isolate peripheral blood mononuclear cells. CD4+ and CD8+ T cells were sorted by FACS or magnetic beads before DNA extraction. Genomic DNA served as template for TCR beta VDJ combination and CDR3 sequence profiling. An Illumina HiSeq 2000 was the platform used for TCR repertoire sequencing. The study's own analysis went as follows. TRBV/TRBJ rearrangement plots, CDR3 size and DJ length profiles, and Simpson's diversity index were used to assess repertoires. Whichever DNA sequence was most abundant in the deep sequencing data was defined as the immunodominant clone. CDR3 amino acid sequences were checked for sharing between subjects and were compared against published repertoires and the VDJdb database. TCRdb reprocessing: public reads trimmed at Q25 with fastp, clones called with MiXCR, in-frame beta chains kept. CDR3 protein sequences are deduplicated, and each keeps its most common genes and DNA. Here the V and J calls rest on TCRdb's processing, not on the authors' analysis. The sample yields roughly 260,000 distinct CDR3 sequences; around half were counted once. The ten largest account for 7.8% of the sample.

The CDR3 sequence holds 17 residues, the cysteine and phenylalanine included. CDR3 DNA is the only sequence kept; it has 51 bases, read in frame from the first base. CDR1 and CDR2 are drawn from the germline V gene: SGHDT, YYEEEE. Trimming removed 0 bases from V and 2 bases from J; the gene matches leave 4 bases unexplained. As regards this clonotype: The antigen it binds to is not known. No per-base quality is available; no much larger clone lies one base away.

This sequence was found in a human donor with aplastic anemia. The sequence is built from TRBV5-6 and TRBJ2-1, and 11 junction bases match TRBD2. The source material was sorted CD4+, CD8+, or CD8+CD57+ T cells (not recorded which) from PBMCs. The nucleotides are TGTGCCAGCAGCTTGGGGATAGCGGGAGGGACCTACAATGAGCAGTTCTTC. Its coded protein is CASSLGIAGGTYNEQFF.